This TCR beta chain appears in the sequencing data of a study of blood T cell repertoires in COVID-19. At the level of the study: Some COVID-19 samples were acute and others convalescent; all came from the United States, Italy and Spain. From T cells, B-cell-depleted T cells, or PBMCs came the material, which was cDNA or gDNA.

V was clipped by 3 bases and J by 1 base, with 9 bases between them. CDR3 size: 14 residues. CDR1 and CDR2 (germline): LNHDA, SQIVND (reference sequence). This clone was counted only a few times. In the study's own analysis: Reference gene primer amplification gave estimated nucleated cell counts. The assay was immunoSEQ multiplex PCR, and TCRdb's table has in-frame clones only and misses some. From that table come the V and J calls and clone size; the DNA was used to work out D and trimming. Found here are about 47,000 clones, 84% of them singletons; the top ten hold roughly 2.5%. The sequence was obtained from a man aged 45 to 65 with acute or convalescent COVID-19. The gene calls are TRBV19 and TRBJ1-1; maybe TRBD1 (6 bases). Specimen: peripheral blood. This CDR3 reads CASSMPGANTEAFF. CDR3 DNA sequence: TGTGCCAGTAGTATGCCAGGGGCGAACACTGAAGCTTTCTTT.